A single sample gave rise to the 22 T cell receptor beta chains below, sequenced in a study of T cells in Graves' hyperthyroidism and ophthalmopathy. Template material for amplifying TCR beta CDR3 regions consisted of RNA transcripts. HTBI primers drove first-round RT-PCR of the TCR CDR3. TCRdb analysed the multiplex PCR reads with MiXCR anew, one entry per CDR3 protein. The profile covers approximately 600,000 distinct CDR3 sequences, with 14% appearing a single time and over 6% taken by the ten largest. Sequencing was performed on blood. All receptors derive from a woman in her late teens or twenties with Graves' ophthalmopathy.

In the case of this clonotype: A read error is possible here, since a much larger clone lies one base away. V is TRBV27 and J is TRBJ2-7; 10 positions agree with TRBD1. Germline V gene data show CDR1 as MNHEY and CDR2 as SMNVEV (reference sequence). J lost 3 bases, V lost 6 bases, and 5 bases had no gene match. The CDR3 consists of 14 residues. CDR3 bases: TGTGCCAGCAGGACCGGGACAGGGGACTACGAGCAGTACTTC. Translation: CASRTGTGDYEQYF.

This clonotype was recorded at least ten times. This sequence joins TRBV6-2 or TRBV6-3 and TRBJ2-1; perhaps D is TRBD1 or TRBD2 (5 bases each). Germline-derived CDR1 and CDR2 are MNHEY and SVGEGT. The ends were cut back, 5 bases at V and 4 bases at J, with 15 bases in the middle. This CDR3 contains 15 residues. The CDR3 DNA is TGTGCCAGCAGTCATCCTCGGGACCCGTACAATGAGCAGTTCTTC. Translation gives CASSHPRDPYNEQFF.

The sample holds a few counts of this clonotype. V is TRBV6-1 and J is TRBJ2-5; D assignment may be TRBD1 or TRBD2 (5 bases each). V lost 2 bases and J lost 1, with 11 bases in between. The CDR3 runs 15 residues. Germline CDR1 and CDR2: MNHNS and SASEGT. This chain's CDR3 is CASSEYGGFQETQYF. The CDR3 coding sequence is TGTGCCAGCAGTGAATATGGGGGTTTCCAAGAGACCCAGTACTTC.

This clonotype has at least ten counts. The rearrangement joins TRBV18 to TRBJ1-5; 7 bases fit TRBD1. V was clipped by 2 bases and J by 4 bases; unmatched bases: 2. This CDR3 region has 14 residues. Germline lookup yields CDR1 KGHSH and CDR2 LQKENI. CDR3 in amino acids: CASSPTDRNQPQHF. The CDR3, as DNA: TGTGCCAGCTCACCAACGGACAGGAATCAGCCCCAGCATTTT.

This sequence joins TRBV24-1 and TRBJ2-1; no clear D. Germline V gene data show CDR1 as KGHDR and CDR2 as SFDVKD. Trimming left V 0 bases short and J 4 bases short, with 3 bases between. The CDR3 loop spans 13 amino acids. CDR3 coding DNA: TGTGCCACCAGTGATTTGCTTTACAATGAGCAGTTCTTC. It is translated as CATSDLLYNEQFF.

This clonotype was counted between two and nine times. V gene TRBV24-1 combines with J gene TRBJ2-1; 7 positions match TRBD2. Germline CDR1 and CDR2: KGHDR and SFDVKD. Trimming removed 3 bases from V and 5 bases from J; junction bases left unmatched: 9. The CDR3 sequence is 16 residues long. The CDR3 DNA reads TGTGCCACCAGTGATCGCTGGTCTAGCGGACACAATGAGCAGTTCTTC. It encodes CATSDRWSSGHNEQFF.

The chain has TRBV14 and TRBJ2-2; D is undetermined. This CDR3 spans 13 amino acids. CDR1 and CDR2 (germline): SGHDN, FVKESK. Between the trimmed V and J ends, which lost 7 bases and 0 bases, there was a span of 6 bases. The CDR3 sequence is CASTQSNTGELFF. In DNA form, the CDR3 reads TGTGCCAGCACTCAATCGAACACCGGGGAGCTGTTTTTT.

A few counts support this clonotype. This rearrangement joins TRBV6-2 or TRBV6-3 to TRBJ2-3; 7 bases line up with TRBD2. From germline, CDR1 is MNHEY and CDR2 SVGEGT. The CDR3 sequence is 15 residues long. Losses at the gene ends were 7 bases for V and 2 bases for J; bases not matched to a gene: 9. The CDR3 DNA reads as TGTGCCAGCAATCAACCTAGCGGATCCACAGATACGCAGTATTTT. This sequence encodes CASNQPSGSTDTQYF.

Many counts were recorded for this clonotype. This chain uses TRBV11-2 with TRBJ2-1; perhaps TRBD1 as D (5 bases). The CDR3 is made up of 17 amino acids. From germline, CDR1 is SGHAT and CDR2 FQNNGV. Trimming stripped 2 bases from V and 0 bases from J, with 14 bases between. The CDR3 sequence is CASSLTQGSSSYNEQFF. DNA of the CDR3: TGTGCCAGCAGCTTAACCCAGGGCTCCAGCTCCTACAATGAGCAGTTCTTC.

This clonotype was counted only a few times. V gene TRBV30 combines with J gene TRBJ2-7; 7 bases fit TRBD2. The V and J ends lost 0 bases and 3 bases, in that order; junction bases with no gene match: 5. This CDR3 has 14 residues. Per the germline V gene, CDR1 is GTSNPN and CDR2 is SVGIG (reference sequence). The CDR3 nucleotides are TGTGCCTGGAGTGTAGCTAGCGGAAACTACGAGCAGTACTTC. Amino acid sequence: CAWSVASGNYEQYF.

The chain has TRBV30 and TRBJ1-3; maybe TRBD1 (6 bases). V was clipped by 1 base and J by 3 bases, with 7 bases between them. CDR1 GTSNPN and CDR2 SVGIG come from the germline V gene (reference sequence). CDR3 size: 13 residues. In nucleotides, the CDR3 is TGTGCCTGGAGTGAGGGGGTTGGAAACACCATATATTTT. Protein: CAWSEGVGNTIYF.

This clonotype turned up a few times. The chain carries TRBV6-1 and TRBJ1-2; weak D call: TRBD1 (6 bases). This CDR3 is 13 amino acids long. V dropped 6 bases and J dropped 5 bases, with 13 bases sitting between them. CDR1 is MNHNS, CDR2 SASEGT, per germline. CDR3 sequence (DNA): TGTGCCAGCAGCCTTCAGGGGCTTTATGGCTACACCTTC. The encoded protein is CASSLQGLYGYTF.

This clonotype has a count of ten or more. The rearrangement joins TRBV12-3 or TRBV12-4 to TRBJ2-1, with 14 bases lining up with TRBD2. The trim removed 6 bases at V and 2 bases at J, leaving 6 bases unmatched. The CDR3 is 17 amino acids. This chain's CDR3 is CASRRTSGRTTYNEQFF. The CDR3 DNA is TGTGCCAGCAGACGGACTAGCGGGAGGACTACCTACAATGAGCAGTTCTTC.

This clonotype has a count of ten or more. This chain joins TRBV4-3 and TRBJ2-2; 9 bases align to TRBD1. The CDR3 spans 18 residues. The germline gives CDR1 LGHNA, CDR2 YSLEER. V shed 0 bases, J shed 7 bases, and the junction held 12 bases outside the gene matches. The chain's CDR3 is CASSQDGPRTGDGGELFF. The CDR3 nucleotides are TGCGCCAGCAGCCAAGATGGGCCGAGGACAGGGGATGGCGGGGAGCTGTTTTTT.

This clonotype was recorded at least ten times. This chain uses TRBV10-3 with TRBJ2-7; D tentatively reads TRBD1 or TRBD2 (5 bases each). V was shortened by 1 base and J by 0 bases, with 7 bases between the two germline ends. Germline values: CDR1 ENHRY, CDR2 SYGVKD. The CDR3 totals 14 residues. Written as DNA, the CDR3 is TGTGCCATCAGTGAGTGGGACCACTCCTACGAGCAGTACTTC. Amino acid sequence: CAISEWDHSYEQYF.

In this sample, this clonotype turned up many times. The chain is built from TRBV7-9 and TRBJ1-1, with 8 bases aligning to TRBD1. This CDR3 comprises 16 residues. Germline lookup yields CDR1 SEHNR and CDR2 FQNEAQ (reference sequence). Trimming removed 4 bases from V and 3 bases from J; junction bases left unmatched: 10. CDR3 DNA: TGTGCCAGCAGCTCCAAAGGACAGGGCGTCGACACTGAAGCTTTCTTT. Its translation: CASSSKGQGVDTEAFF.

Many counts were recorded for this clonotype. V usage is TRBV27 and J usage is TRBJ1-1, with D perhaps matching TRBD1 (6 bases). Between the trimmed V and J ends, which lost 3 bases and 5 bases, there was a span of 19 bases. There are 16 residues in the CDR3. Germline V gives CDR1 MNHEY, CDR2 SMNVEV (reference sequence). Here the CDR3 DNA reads TGTGCCAGCAGTTTGGCCCCAGGGGAGGGTGTAACTGAAGCTTTCTTT. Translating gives CASSLAPGEGVTEAFF.

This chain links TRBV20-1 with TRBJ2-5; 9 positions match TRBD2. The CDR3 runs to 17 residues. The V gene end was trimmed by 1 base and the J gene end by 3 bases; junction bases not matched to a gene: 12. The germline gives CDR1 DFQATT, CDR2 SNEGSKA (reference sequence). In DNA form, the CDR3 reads TGCAGTGCTAGAGGAGGTTGGACTAGCGTTACCAAAGAGACCCAGTACTTC. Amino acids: CSARGGWTSVTKETQYF.

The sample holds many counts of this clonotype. The CDR3 nucleotides read TGTGCCAGTACGGGCAGGGGGCACCCCCAAGAGACCCAGTACTTC. As protein: CASTGRGHPQETQYF. The chain is built from TRBV9 and TRBJ2-5; 8 bases align to TRBD1. This CDR3 spans 15 amino acids. The J segment lost 1 base and the V segment lost 8 bases, leaving 10 bases of the junction unmatched. The germline V gene encodes CDR1 SGDLS and CDR2 YYNGEE.

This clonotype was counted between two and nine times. The CDR3: CASSLGTDLSTF. CDR3 DNA sequence: TGTGCCAGCAGCCTCGGGACAGACCTCTCAACCTTC. The chain links TRBV7-3 to TRBJ1-2, with TRBD1 matching over 7 bases. Germline trimming cut 5 bases from V and 14 bases from J; bases unmatched to any gene: 11. The CDR3 is made up of 12 amino acids. CDR1 is SGHTA and CDR2 is FQGTGA in the germline V gene. Full variable domain (remainder filled in from reference TRBV7-3 and TRBJ1-2): GAGVSQTPSNKVTEKGKYVELRCDPISGHTALYWYRQSLGQGPEFLIYFQGTGAADDSGLPNDRFFAVRPEGSVSTLKIQRTERGDSAVYLCASSLGTDLSTFGSGTRLTVV.

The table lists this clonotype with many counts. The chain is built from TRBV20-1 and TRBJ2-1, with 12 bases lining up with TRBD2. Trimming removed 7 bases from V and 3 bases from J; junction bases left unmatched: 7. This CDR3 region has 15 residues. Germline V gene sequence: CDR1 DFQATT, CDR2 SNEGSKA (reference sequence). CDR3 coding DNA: TGCAGTGTCTACAGGACTAGCGGGGTCTACAATGAGCAGTTCTTC. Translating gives CSVYRTSGVYNEQFF.

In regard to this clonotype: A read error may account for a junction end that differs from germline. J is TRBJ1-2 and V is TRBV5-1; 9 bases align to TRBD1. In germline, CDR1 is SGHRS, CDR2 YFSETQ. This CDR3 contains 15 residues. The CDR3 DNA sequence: TGTGCCAGCAGCCCCCTCGGGGACAGGGCTTTCGGCTACACCTTC. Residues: CASSPLGDRAFGYTF.